This T cell receptor beta chain was sequenced during a study of blood T cell repertoires in COVID-19. About the study: PBMCs, B-cell-depleted T cells, or T cells provided the cDNA or gDNA that made up the material.

Germline CDR1 SGHTA, CDR2 FQGTGA. The trim removed 5 bases at V and 7 bases at J, leaving 9 bases unmatched. The CDR3 loop spans 15 amino acids. The participants were between about 18 and 90 years old and came from fewer than 25 US areas. Cohort placement rested on clinical history that participants reported themselves. Recovered status applied to Cohort 3 donors who had two consecutive negative PCRs. It also applied to those with clearance or with symptom resolution. Profiled with immunoSEQ multiplex PCR; TCRdb holds only in-frame clones, not every one. Found here are approximately 200,000 clones, approximately 84% of them singletons; the top ten hold 1.8%.

The clonotype was recovered from a man aged 60 to 69 who had recovered from COVID-19. The rearrangement uses TRBV7-3 and TRBJ1-4; 8 positions agree with TRBD1. The sample was PBMCs or T cells enriched from blood (not recorded which). CDR3: CASSATGGDGEKLFF. The CDR3 region has the DNA TGTGCCAGCAGCGCCACAGGGGGTGACGGTGAAAAACTGTTTTTT.